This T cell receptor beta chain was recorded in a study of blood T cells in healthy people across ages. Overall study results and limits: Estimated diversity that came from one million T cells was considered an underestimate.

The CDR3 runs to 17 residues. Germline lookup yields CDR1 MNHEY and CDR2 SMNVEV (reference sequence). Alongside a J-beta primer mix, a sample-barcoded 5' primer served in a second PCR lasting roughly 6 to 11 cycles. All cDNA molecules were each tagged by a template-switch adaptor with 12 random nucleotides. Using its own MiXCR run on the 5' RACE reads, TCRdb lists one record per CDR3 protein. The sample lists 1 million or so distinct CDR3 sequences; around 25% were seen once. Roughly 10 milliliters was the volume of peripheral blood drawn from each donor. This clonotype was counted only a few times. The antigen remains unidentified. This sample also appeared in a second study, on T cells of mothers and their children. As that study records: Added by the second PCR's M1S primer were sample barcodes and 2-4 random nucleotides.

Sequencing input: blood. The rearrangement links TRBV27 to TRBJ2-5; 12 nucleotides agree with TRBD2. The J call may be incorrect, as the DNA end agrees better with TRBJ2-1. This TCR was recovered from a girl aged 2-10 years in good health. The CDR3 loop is CASSASLAGGIYNEQFF. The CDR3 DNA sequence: TGTGCCAGCAGTGCCTCACTAGCGGGAGGAATTTACAATGAGCAGTTCTTC.